The present TCR beta chain was sequenced within a study of long-term antiretroviral therapy in people with HIV. Study-wide context: A decade or so separates the oldest specimens from the later 2015 immediate-ART recommendation.

As regards this clone: The target antigen is unknown.

With survey level as its setting, the immunoSEQ assay was v3.0. TCRdb keeps only in-frame clones here, not all; method: immunoSEQ multiplex PCR. The table includes about 22,000 clones, around 77% detected once. Between the trimmed V and J ends, which lost 4 bases and 0 bases, there was a span of 11 bases. Germline V gives CDR1 SGHNT, CDR2 YYREEE (reference sequence). This CDR3 spans 15 amino acids. Broader study findings: Information on adherence, resistance and therapy changes was unavailable. At every time point, clones expanded before ART dominated the repertoire.

The sequence came from a woman between 40 and 55 years old with HIV. The input for sequencing was unsorted PBMCs, taken about 1.8 years before starting antiretroviral therapy. J is TRBJ1-3 and V is TRBV5-4; D is unclear. The CDR3 DNA reads TGTGCCAGCAGCCAAGACTCCTTCTCTGGAAACACCATATATTTT. Its translation is CASSQDSFSGNTIYF. Variable domain in full (rest from reference TRBV5-4 and TRBJ1-3): ETGVTQSPTHLIKTRGQQVTLRCSSQSGHNTVSWYQQALGQGPQFIFQYYREEENGRGNFPPRFSGLQFPNYSSELNVNALELDDSALYLCASSQDSFSGNTIYFGEGSWLTVV.